The sequence of this T cell receptor beta chain was determined in a study of blood T cell repertoires in COVID-19. The overall study: Sites across the United States, Italy and Spain contributed samples from acute and convalescent COVID-19. The cDNA or gDNA used as material had been derived from T cells, B-cell-depleted T cells, or PBMCs.

Seattle-derived patients entered the study during active infection and were followed longitudinally. Per the authors' pipeline: Amplification of reference gene primers was used by the study to estimate nucleated cell counts. Assay used: immunoSEQ multiplex PCR; TCRdb lists only in-frame clones, some missing. V and J calls and clone size are copied from that table; D and trimming were computed from the DNA. The data show some 70,000 clones, with approximately 88% seen just once and roughly 40% held by the top ten. V gave up 1 base and J gave up 3 bases, with 7 bases separating them. The CDR3 length is 14 residues. Germline V gene lookup returns CDR1 SGHTA and CDR2 FQGNSA.

The TCR comes from a woman in her sixties with COVID-19, enrolled during active disease. This chain connects TRBV7-2 to TRBJ1-5, with D possibly being TRBD1 (5 bases). The sample consisted of peripheral blood. The CDR3 DNA follows: TGTGCCAGCAGCTTAGGCAGGGCCAATCAGCCCCAGCATTTT. As protein: CASSLGRANQPQHF.